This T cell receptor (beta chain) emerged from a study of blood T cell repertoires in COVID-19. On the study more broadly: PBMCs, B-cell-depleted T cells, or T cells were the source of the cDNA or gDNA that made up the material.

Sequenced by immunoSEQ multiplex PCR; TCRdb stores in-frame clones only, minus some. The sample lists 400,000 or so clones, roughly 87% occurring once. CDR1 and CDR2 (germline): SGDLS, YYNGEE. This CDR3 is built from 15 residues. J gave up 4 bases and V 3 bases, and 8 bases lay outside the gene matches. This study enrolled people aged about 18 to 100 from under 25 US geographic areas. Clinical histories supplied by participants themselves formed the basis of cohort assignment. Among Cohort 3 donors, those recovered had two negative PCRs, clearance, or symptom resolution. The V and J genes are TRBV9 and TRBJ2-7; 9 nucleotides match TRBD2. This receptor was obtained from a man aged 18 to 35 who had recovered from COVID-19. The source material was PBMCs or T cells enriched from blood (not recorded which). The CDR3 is CASSDGTSWTYEQYF. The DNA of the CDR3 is TGTGCCAGCAGCGATGGGACTAGCTGGACGTACGAGCAGTACTTC.